Listed here are 7 T cell receptor beta chains from one sample, sequenced in a study of neoadjuvant anti-PD-1 for oral cavity cancer. Assay: immunoSEQ multiplex PCR; the TCRdb copy retains only in-frame clones and omits some. The sample consists of tens of thousands of clones, 26% of them appearing once. Time point in this sample: after neoadjuvant nivolumab, at surgical resection. The specimen comprised tumor tissue, sampled after nivolumab (anti-PD-1) treatment. The source is a person aged 40-85 years with oral cavity squamous cell carcinoma.

In its sample, this clone was seen a few times. Additional DNA sequences in this sample encode the identical CDR3. The chain links TRBV29-1 to TRBJ1-5; no reliable D call. The CDR3 contains 13 residues. Trimming shortened V by 5 bases and J by 0 bases, and 8 bases separated the two germline ends. Germline-derived CDR1 and CDR2 are SQVTM and ANQGSEA. The CDR3 nucleotides read TGCAGCGTTCGGGAGAATAGCAATCAGCCCCAGCATTTT. Protein product: CSVRENSNQPQHF.

In this sample, this clone turned up many times. The chain recombines TRBV6-4 with TRBJ1-1; D ambiguous. This CDR3 has 13 residues. Germline loops: CDR1 MRHNA, CDR2 SNTAGT. The V gene lost 6 bases and the J gene lost 1 base, with 9 bases spanning the gap. CDR3 sequence: CASRHEGNTEAFF. CDR3 DNA: TGTGCCAGCAGACACGAGGGGAACACTGAAGCTTTCTTT.

The chain employs TRBV7-2 and TRBJ2-5, with D possibly being TRBD1 (6 bases). This CDR3 has 14 amino acids. The germline CDR1 and CDR2 sequences are SGHTA and FQGNSA. V was clipped by 5 bases and J by 9 bases, with 19 bases between them. The CDR3 DNA follows: TGTGCCAGCAGCCCAGGGGTCGCACAATTTGCCCAGTACTTC. It codes for CASSPGVAQFAQYF.

J is TRBJ2-2 and V is TRBV19; D possibly corresponds to TRBD2 (6 bases). The CDR3 spans 17 residues. V was shortened by 3 bases and J by 0 bases, with 14 bases between the two germline ends. Germline V gene data show CDR1 as LNHDA and CDR2 as SQIVND (reference sequence). In DNA form, the CDR3 reads TGTGCCAGTAGTATTTATGGGGCGGGGCCGAACACCGGGGAGCTGTTTTTT. Translated: CASSIYGAGPNTGELFF.

This clone is medium-sized (0.01 to 0.1%) by share. This chain joins TRBV5-1 and TRBJ2-3; weak D call: TRBD2 (6 bases). The CDR3 contains 13 residues. V was pared by 6 bases and J by 1 base, with 9 bases between. Germline V lookup: CDR1 SGHRS, CDR2 YFSETQ. CDR3 loop: CASMREGTDTQYF. DNA for the CDR3: TGCGCCAGCATGAGGGAGGGCACAGATACGCAGTATTTT.

The genes are TRBV29-1 and TRBJ2-7; D perhaps matches TRBD1 (5 bases). This CDR3 region has 13 residues. Trimming shortened V by 7 bases and J by 6 bases, and 19 bases separated the two germline ends. CDR1 and CDR2 (germline): SQVTM, ANQGSEA. The CDR3 region has the DNA TGCAGCGCCGGACCGACTGGGGCCGCCGAGCAGTACTTC. This translates into CSAGPTGAAEQYF.

This rearrangement joins TRBV15 to TRBJ2-3, with D hard to call. The CDR3 sequence is 14 residues long. The V gene lost 3 bases and the J gene lost 4 bases, with 11 bases spanning the gap. From germline, CDR1 is LNHNV and CDR2 YYDKDF (reference sequence). The CDR3 nucleotides are TGTGCCACCAGCAGGCCCGGCAGCGCAGATACGCAGTATTTT. Translated, it gives CATSRPGSADTQYF. Together with reference TRBV15 and TRBJ2-3, the CDR3 gives the full variable domain: DAMVIQNPRYQVTQFGKPVTLSCSQTLNHNVMYWYQQKSSQAPKLLFHYYDKDFNNEADTPDNFQSRRPNTSFCFLDIRSPGLGDTAMYLCATSRPGSADTQYFGPGTRLTVL.